The 24 T cell receptor beta chains below come from one sample, sequenced in a study of T cells in Graves' hyperthyroidism and ophthalmopathy. Regions amplified from RNA transcripts were the TCR beta CDR3 regions. Primed by the HTBI set, a first-round RT-PCR was run on the TCR CDR3. TCRdb re-called the multiplex PCR reads through MiXCR, storing one row per CDR3 protein. The sample includes about 560,000 distinct CDR3 sequences, around 15% seen only once; the top ten take roughly 18%. Sequenced: blood. The receptor set was obtained from a woman under 30 with Graves' hyperthyroidism.

This clonotype was observed a handful of times. The chain joins TRBV18 to TRBJ1-3, with D maybe TRBD1 (6 bases). Trimming removed 2 bases at V and 0 bases at J, with 14 bases between. This CDR3 has 17 residues. Germline V gene lookup returns CDR1 KGHSH and CDR2 LQKENI. The CDR3: CASSPRRQESSGNTIYF. The CDR3 nucleotides read TGTGCCAGCTCACCAAGGAGACAGGAGAGCTCTGGAAACACCATATATTTT. Full variable domain (missing parts from reference TRBV18 and TRBJ1-3): NAGVMQNPRHLVRRRGQEARLRCSPMKGHSHVYWYRQLPEEGLKFMVYLQKENIIDESGMPKERFSAEFPKEGPSILRIQQVVRGDSAAYFCASSPRRQESSGNTIYFGEGSWLTVV.

The chain uses TRBV5-1 and TRBJ2-7, with 13 positions matching TRBD2. The CDR3 consists of 16 residues. The V segment lost 0 bases and the J segment 10 bases; nucleotides outside the gene matches: 10. Germline loops: CDR1 SGHRS, CDR2 YFSETQ. The CDR3 bases are TGCGCCAGCAGCTTGGGACTAGCGGGGGGACACCTCAGCCAGTACTTC. Its translation: CASSLGLAGGHLSQYF.

The CDR3 bases are TGTGCCATCAGTGGACATGCAACACCCCAAGAGACCCAGTACTTC. The encoded protein is CAISGHATPQETQYF. This chain connects TRBV10-3 to TRBJ2-5; D is ambiguous. The CDR3 spans 15 residues. V was clipped by 4 bases and J by 1 base, with 13 bases between them. The V gene's germline CDR1 is ENHRY and CDR2 SYGVKD.

The chain employs TRBV25-1 and TRBJ2-3; 12 bases map to TRBD2. CDR1 is MGHDK and CDR2 is SYGVNS in the germline V gene. Germline trimming cut 0 bases from V and 2 bases from J; bases unmatched to any gene: 6. The CDR3 consists of 18 residues. The CDR3 DNA sequence: TGTGCCAGCAGTGAATATCTACTAGCGGGAGGAATCACAGATACGCAGTATTTT. Translated, it gives CASSEYLLAGGITDTQYF.

This clonotype was seen at least ten times. The gene calls are TRBV27 and TRBJ1-1, with 8 nucleotides matching TRBD1. CDR3 size: 17 residues. The V gene's germline CDR1 is MNHEY and CDR2 SMNVEV (reference sequence). After removal of 1 base from V and 7 bases from J, the junction contained 14 bases not matched to a gene. For the CDR3, the DNA is TGTGCCAGCAGTTTATTCGCGTCCAGGGGGCCGAGGAGTGAAGCTTTCTTT. It yields the protein CASSLFASRGPRSEAFF.

This chain joins TRBV9 and TRBJ2-3; no definite D call. Per germline, CDR1 SGDLS and CDR2 YYNGEE. V lost 0 bases to trimming and J lost 0 bases, with 8 bases between them. The CDR3 is 15 amino acids. The CDR3 here is CASSVGSTSTDTQYF. The CDR3 DNA reads TGTGCCAGCAGCGTAGGCTCCACAAGCACAGATACGCAGTATTTT.

This clonotype was seen a few times. This chain uses TRBV5-1 with TRBJ1-6; 8 bases agree with TRBD1. CDR1 is SGHRS and CDR2 is YFSETQ in the germline V gene. After removal of 0 bases from V and 6 bases from J, the junction contained 2 bases not matched to a gene. CDR3 size: 15 residues. In DNA, the CDR3 is TGCGCCAGCAGCTTGGACAGGGGGTCTAATTCACCCCTCCACTTT. Translated, it gives CASSLDRGSNSPLHF.

This clonotype was found a few times. The chain recombines TRBV18 with TRBJ2-5, with D tentatively TRBD1 (5 bases). From germline, CDR1 is KGHSH and CDR2 LQKENI. The germline V and J ends were trimmed by 2 bases and 4 bases, with 14 bases remaining between them. The CDR3 runs to 15 residues. DNA of the CDR3: TGTGCCAGCTCACCAAAGGGGCGGTTTCGAGAGACCCAGTACTTC. It translates to CASSPKGRFRETQYF.

The V and J genes are TRBV11-3 and TRBJ2-1, with TRBD2 matching 9 bases. Germline values: CDR1 SGHNT, CDR2 YENEEA. The CDR3 has 14 amino acids. Trimming cost V 2 bases and J 9 bases; bases outside gene matches: 5. CDR3 sequence: CASSLSSGRGEQFF. The CDR3 DNA follows: TGTGCCAGCAGCTTAAGTAGCGGGAGAGGTGAGCAGTTCTTC.

The rearrangement links TRBV28 to TRBJ1-1, with D unclear. The CDR3 is 13 amino acids. V was pared by 10 bases and J by 4 bases, with 16 bases between. In germline, CDR1 is MDHEN, CDR2 SYDVKM. The CDR3 sequence is CAIKRGLGTEAFF. CDR3 DNA: TGTGCCATCAAGCGCGGGCTCGGCACTGAAGCTTTCTTT.

This clonotype was counted between two and nine times. This chain links TRBV20-1 with TRBJ2-7; 7 bases line up with TRBD1. CDR3 length equals 15 residues. With 0 bases clipped from V and 2 bases from J, the junction kept 7 bases outside the gene matches. Germline CDR1 is DFQATT and CDR2 is SNEGSKA (reference sequence). The CDR3 DNA sequence: TGCAGTGCTAGAGATCTGGACAGGTCTCCCTACGAGCAGTACTTC. It specifies CSARDLDRSPYEQYF.

As to this clonotype: With a much larger clone just one base away, this may be a read error. The chain uses TRBV7-2 and TRBJ2-1, with 9 nucleotides matching TRBD1. V trimming: 5 bases; J trimming: 8 bases; junction bases outside the gene matches: 4. The germline CDR1 and CDR2 sequences are SGHTA and FQGNSA. This CDR3 spans 13 amino acids. Written as DNA, the CDR3 is TGTGCCAGCAGCAAGGACAGGGGTGATGAGCAGTTCTTC. Its protein is CASSKDRGDEQFF. Based on the CDR3 plus reference TRBV7-2 and TRBJ2-1, the full variable domain is GAGVSQSPSNKVTEKGKDVELRCDPISGHTALYWYRQSLGQGLEFLIYFQGNSAPDKSGLPSDRFSAERTGGSVSTLTIQRTQQEDSAVYLCASSKDRGDEQFFGPGTRLTVL.

The gene calls are TRBV6-1 and TRBJ1-5, with 9 bases fitting TRBD1. The J segment lost 4 bases and the V segment lost 11 bases, leaving 6 bases of the junction unmatched. The CDR3 length is 13 residues. Per the germline V gene, CDR1 is MNHNS and CDR2 is SASEGT. Here the CDR3 DNA reads TGTGCCGGCCCGGGACAGGGAAATCAGCCCCAGCATTTT. Protein: CAGPGQGNQPQHF.

This clonotype has ten or more counts. The rearrangement uses TRBV12-3 or TRBV12-4 and TRBJ2-5; 9 nucleotides match TRBD1. Trimming at V came to 6 bases and at J to 1 base, leaving 9 bases not matched to a gene. The CDR3 is 16 residues long. The CDR3 nucleotides are TGTGCCAGCAGGACAGGGGGGGACTTTGGCCAAGAGACCCAGTACTTC. It encodes CASRTGGDFGQETQYF.

This clonotype was seen a few times. The chain is built from TRBV5-8 and TRBJ2-7; no firm D call. CDR1 is SGHTS, CDR2 YDEGEE, per germline. This CDR3 spans 11 amino acids. The V and J ends lost 7 bases and 3 bases respectively, with 8 bases between them. In DNA form, the CDR3 reads TGTGCCAGCCAGCGAGGCTACGAGCAGTACTTC. Translation: CASQRGYEQYF.

Only a few counts were recorded for this clonotype. This chain joins TRBV4-2 and TRBJ2-5; the D gene is possibly TRBD2 (6 bases). Trimming took 2 bases from V and 2 from J, leaving 12 bases between them. The CDR3 is made up of 15 amino acids. The germline V gene has CDR1 LGHNA and CDR2 YNFKEQ. CDR3 region: CASSQTASVQETQYF. DNA for the CDR3: TGTGCCAGCAGCCAAACGGCTAGCGTGCAAGAGACCCAGTACTTC.

This clonotype was counted many times. The CDR3 reads CASSLTLDRIQPQHF. DNA of the CDR3: TGTGCCAGCAGTTTAACCCTCGACAGGATCCAGCCCCAGCATTTT. The chain is built from TRBV27 and TRBJ1-5, with a weak D call TRBD1 (6 bases). In germline, CDR1 is MNHEY, CDR2 SMNVEV (reference sequence). This CDR3 comprises 15 residues. V lost 2 bases and J 7 bases, leaving 15 bases between the germline ends.

This chain uses TRBV19 with TRBJ1-2; 7 bases match TRBD1. Trimming cost V 2 bases and J 5 bases; bases outside gene matches: 5. Germline V gene lookup returns CDR1 LNHDA and CDR2 SQIVND (reference sequence). The CDR3 totals 14 residues. CDR3 amino acids: CASSITAGGYGYTF. CDR3 DNA: TGTGCCAGTAGTATAACGGCAGGGGGGTATGGCTACACCTTC.

This clonotype came up many times. The chain has TRBV15 and TRBJ1-4; TRBD1 matches at 8 bases. After removal of 3 bases from V and 4 bases from J, the junction contained 7 bases not matched to a gene. The CDR3 has 16 residues. Germline V gene sequence: CDR1 LNHNV, CDR2 YYDKDF (reference sequence). The CDR3 coding sequence is TGTGCCACCAGCAGGTTCAGGGGGCATGGTAATGAAAAACTGTTTTTT. Its translation: CATSRFRGHGNEKLFF.

In this sample, this clonotype turned up many times. The chain joins TRBV15 to TRBJ2-2; 7 bases are a match to TRBD2. V lost 1 base, J lost 2 bases, and 7 bases stayed unmatched. This CDR3 contains 17 residues. CDR1 LNHNV and CDR2 YYDKDF come from the germline V gene (reference sequence). This chain's CDR3 is CATSRGLAATNTGELFF. The CDR3 DNA is TGTGCCACCAGCAGAGGCCTAGCGGCCACAAACACCGGGGAGCTGTTTTTT.

The chain combines TRBV12-3 or TRBV12-4 with TRBJ2-7; no clear D gene. This CDR3 has 13 residues. V was cut by 7 bases and J by 0 bases, with 10 bases left in between. DNA of the CDR3: TGTGCCAGCACCCTTAGTATCTCCTACGAGCAGTACTTC. It specifies CASTLSISYEQYF.

This clonotype was counted at least ten times. The chain couples TRBV2 to TRBJ1-5, with D perhaps TRBD1 (5 bases). CDR1 is SNHLY and CDR2 is FYNNEI in the germline V gene. The length of the CDR3 is 15 residues. With 2 bases removed from V and 4 bases from J, the gap between germline ends came to 12 bases. CDR3 DNA sequence: TGTGCCAGCAGTGAATCTGGGGGGTTTAATCAGCCCCAGCATTTT. Its translation is CASSESGGFNQPQHF.

The sample holds many counts of this clonotype. The rearrangement uses TRBV11-3 and TRBJ1-2; 10 nucleotides agree with TRBD1. Germline V CDR1 and CDR2: SGHNT, YENEEA. The CDR3 is 16 residues long. Trimming removed 1 base from V and 5 bases from J; junction bases left unmatched: 7. The CDR3 coding sequence is TGTGCCAGCAGCTTAGTCGCCGGGACAGGGGAATATGGCTACACCTTC. It encodes CASSLVAGTGEYGYTF.

This clonotype was detected many times. V gene TRBV7-9 combines with J gene TRBJ2-7, with TRBD1 matching over 7 bases. Per the germline V gene, CDR1 is SEHNR and CDR2 is FQNEAQ (reference sequence). CDR3 length equals 15 residues. J lost 2 bases, V lost 3 bases, and 7 bases had no gene match. CDR3 protein: CASSLGGTVTYEQYF. Written as DNA, the CDR3 is TGTGCCAGCAGCTTGGGTGGGACAGTAACCTACGAGCAGTACTTC.